Following are 7 T cell receptor beta chains from one sample sequenced in a study of Ad26.COV2.S vaccination and SARS-CoV-2 variants. Assay: immunoSEQ multiplex PCR; the TCRdb copy retains only in-frame clones and omits some. Among under 300,000 clones listed, around 88% were seen once. Treatment of the sample: over 15 received Ad26.COV2.S at low or high dose, single or two shots; roughly five received placebo; per-sample allocation not given. Collection of samples fell on day 63 after the first vaccine or placebo injection. The specimen was peripheral blood, collected in a trial of Ad26.COV2.S vaccine versus placebo. The source is a person aged 18 to 65 who received the Ad26.COV2.S COVID-19 vaccine or a placebo.

The chain couples TRBV9 to TRBJ2-3, with TRBD2 matching 7 bases. This CDR3 spans 15 amino acids. Germline-derived CDR1 and CDR2 are SGDLS and YYNGEE. After removal of 1 base from V and 6 bases from J, the junction contained 8 bases not matched to a gene. CDR3 amino acids: CASSVNPLADDTQYF. As DNA, the CDR3 is TGTGCCAGCAGCGTAAACCCCCTAGCGGACGATACGCAGTATTTT.

V and J are TRBV6-2 or TRBV6-3 and TRBJ1-2; 7 bases align to TRBD1. Trimming took 6 bases from V and 9 from J; bases not matched to a gene: 10. This CDR3 contains 13 residues. Germline CDR1 and CDR2: MNHEY and SVGEGT. CDR3 sequence reads: CASSLPGGGRYTF. The DNA for the CDR3 is TGTGCCAGCAGCCTACCTGGAGGGGGCCGCTACACCTTC.

The gene calls are TRBV3-1 (or the pseudogene TRBV3-2) and TRBJ1-2; D remains ambiguous. From germline, CDR1 is LGHDT and CDR2 YNNKEL (reference sequence). The V and J ends lost 4 bases and 6 bases respectively, with 12 bases between them. The CDR3 spans 13 residues. CDR3 DNA sequence: TGTGCCAGCAGCCGGACGCCAGTGGATGGCTACACCTTC. Translating gives CASSRTPVDGYTF.

The rearrangement joins TRBV5-1 to TRBJ1-2; 7 bases are a match to TRBD1. J gave up 5 bases and V 4 bases, and 8 bases lay outside the gene matches. Per the germline V gene, CDR1 is SGHRS and CDR2 is YFSETQ. CDR3 size: 14 residues. In DNA, the CDR3 is TGCGCCAGCAGCCTAGAACAGGGGCCTTATGGCTACACCTTC. Its protein product is CASSLEQGPYGYTF.

The chain links TRBV25-1 to TRBJ2-5, with D possibly TRBD2 on 5 matching bases. The V and J ends lost 5 bases and 5 bases respectively, with 12 bases between them. Germline loops: CDR1 MGHDK, CDR2 SYGVNS. The length of the CDR3 is 13 residues. CDR3 bases: TGTGCCAGCAGTTGGCGGACGGGGGAGACCCAGTACTTC. It codes for CASSWRTGETQYF.

The sample holds a few counts of this clone. This rearrangement joins TRBV9 to TRBJ1-2; no reliable D call. The CDR3 totals 12 residues. The V gene's germline CDR1 is SGDLS and CDR2 YYNGEE. The V end lost 0 bases, the J end lost 5 bases, and 5 bases lay between the germline ends. CDR3 sequence: CASSVAGYGYTF. The CDR3 region has the DNA TGTGCCAGCAGCGTAGCAGGATATGGCTACACCTTC.

This rearrangement joins TRBV5-6 to TRBJ2-7; 9 bases are shared with TRBD2. Germline trimming cut 3 bases from V and 5 bases from J; bases unmatched to any gene: 6. Germline values: CDR1 SGHDT, CDR2 YYEEEE. The CDR3 has 14 residues. Here the CDR3 DNA reads TGTGCCAGCAGCTCTGGGACTAGCTACCACGAGCAGTACTTC. Its protein is CASSSGTSYHEQYF.